The clone carrying this T cell receptor (beta chain) showed up just a few times. Its antigen is currently unknown. This specimen comes from a study of beta chain features in type 1 diabetes. Study-level points and caveats: Short templates might get an advantage during PCR, and this would be equal in patients and controls. Reduced insertions and increased deletions marked VDJ junctions in type 1 diabetes patients.

CDR3 length: 12 amino acids. CDR1 is SQVTM and CDR2 is ANQGSEA in the germline V gene. The V gene end was trimmed by 7 bases and the J gene end by 5 bases; junction bases not matched to a gene: 7. What was sequenced were expressed TCRB transcripts, since all of the isolated RNA had been reverse transcribed. Only in-frame clones appear in the TCRdb table, and some are missing; sequencing was by immunoSEQ multiplex PCR. The repertoire consists of 130,000 to 150,000 clones, with 9% to 9.5% occurring once and the leading ten covering around 0.68%. The material sequenced was central memory CD4+ T cells from blood. The gene calls are TRBV29-1 and TRBJ2-5; TRBD2 matches at 7 bases. The clonotype comes from a man aged 18 to 30 in good health. The chain's CDR3 is CSGGGWRETQYF. The CDR3 DNA reads TGCAGCGGGGGAGGGTGGAGGGAGACCCAGTACTTC.